This T cell receptor (beta chain) appears in the sequencing data of a study of cytomegalovirus exposure and HLA in healthy donors. Turning to the study itself: The roughly 670 first-cohort repertoires shared a platform with the 110 or so validation repertoires, as reported in a later analysis. General observations from the study: Rare TCR sequences dominated, though some public TCRs recurred in many donors. The study designated roughly 150 TCR beta chains cytomegalovirus-associated.

On this clone itself: Its antigen is not identified.

Repertoires were generated with immunoSEQ multiplex PCR, while TCRdb's copy carries only in-frame clones and drops some. The sample carries about 56,000 clones, approximately 89% recorded once. There are 13 residues in the CDR3. The V gene's germline CDR1 is MNHNS and CDR2 SASEGT. Trimming left V 8 bases short and J 3 bases short, with 11 bases between. Donors were drawn from the 120-subject validation cohort, separate from the approximately 680-subject first cohort. The specimen was PBMCs. The receptor was derived from a woman younger than 35 in good health and CMV-seronegative. This chain joins TRBV6-1 and TRBJ1-5; no clear D. Here the CDR3 DNA reads TGTGCCAGCCTAAGCACTAACAATCAGCCCCAGCATTTT. Protein: CASLSTNNQPQHF.